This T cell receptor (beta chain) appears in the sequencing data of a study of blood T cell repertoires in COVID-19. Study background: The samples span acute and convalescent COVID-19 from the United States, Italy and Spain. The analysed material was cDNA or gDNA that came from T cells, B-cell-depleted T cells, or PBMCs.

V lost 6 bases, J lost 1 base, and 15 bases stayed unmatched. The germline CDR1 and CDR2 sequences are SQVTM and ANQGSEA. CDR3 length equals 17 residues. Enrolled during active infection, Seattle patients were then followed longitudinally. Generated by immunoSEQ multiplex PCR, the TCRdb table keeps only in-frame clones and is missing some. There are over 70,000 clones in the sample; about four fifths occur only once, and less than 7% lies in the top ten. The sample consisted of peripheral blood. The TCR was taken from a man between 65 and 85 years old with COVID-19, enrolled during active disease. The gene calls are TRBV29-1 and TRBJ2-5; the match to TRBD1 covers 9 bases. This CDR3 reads CSVRGVGQGQIQETQYF. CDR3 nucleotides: TGCAGCGTGCGGGGAGTTGGACAGGGGCAAATCCAAGAGACCCAGTACTTC.